These 18 T cell receptor beta chains came from one sample sequenced in a study of blood T cell repertoires in COVID-19. Libraries were prepared by immunoSEQ multiplex PCR; TCRdb keeps only in-frame clonotypes and omits some of them. The profile shows roughly 200,000 clones, more than 70% of them singletons. The material sequenced was peripheral blood. These receptors came from a man aged 18 to 29 with active or convalescent COVID-19.

This clone is a singleton in its sample. The J gene is TRBJ1-1, the V gene TRBV5-1; 7 bases agree with TRBD1. The CDR3 covers 16 residues. Germline-derived CDR1 and CDR2 are SGHRS and YFSETQ. V lost 3 bases to trimming and J lost 0 bases; unmatched junction nucleotides: 8. Here the CDR3 DNA reads TGCGCCAGCAGCTCTCAGTCTGGGACAGTGAACACTGAAGCTTTCTTT. Its translation is CASSSQSGTVNTEAFF.

The rearrangement uses TRBV11-2 and TRBJ1-1, with D hard to call. This CDR3 has 13 amino acids. Germline CDR1 reads SGHAT; CDR2 reads FQNNGV. The V end lost 1 base, the J end lost 7 bases, and 10 bases lay between the germline ends. CDR3 protein: CASSLAWRSEAFF. CDR3 nucleotides: TGTGCCAGCAGCTTAGCCTGGAGGAGTGAAGCTTTCTTT.

This sequence joins TRBV2 and TRBJ2-1; D is possibly TRBD2 (6 bases). CDR1 SNHLY and CDR2 FYNNEI come from the germline V gene. V was clipped by 4 bases and J by 6 bases, with 10 bases between them. The CDR3 contains 13 residues. CDR3 DNA: TGTGCCAGCAGTGGAACTAGCATCAATGAGCAGTTCTTC. Protein sequence: CASSGTSINEQFF.

The chain uses TRBV6-2 or TRBV6-3 and TRBJ1-2; D is undetermined. This CDR3 is 14 amino acids long. The ends were cut back, 5 bases at V and 4 bases at J, with 14 bases in the middle. Germline V gene data show CDR1 as MNHEY and CDR2 as SVGEGT. The CDR3 sequence: CASSASSSAYGYTF. The DNA for the CDR3 is TGTGCCAGCAGTGCCTCCTCGAGTGCCTATGGCTACACCTTC.

The chain couples TRBV7-7 to TRBJ2-7; D is possibly TRBD1 (6 bases). Germline-derived CDR1 and CDR2 are SSHAT and FNYEAQ (reference sequence). The germline V and J ends were trimmed by 5 bases and 3 bases, with 11 bases remaining between them. The CDR3 is 13 amino acids. The CDR3, as DNA: TGTGCCAGCAGCCTACAACAGGGCTACGAGCAGTACTTC. This codes for CASSLQQGYEQYF. The full variable domain, rest sourced from reference TRBV7-7 and TRBJ2-7, is GAGVSQSPRYKVTKRGQDVTLRCDPISSHATLYWYQQALGQGPEFLTYFNYEAQPDKSGLPSDRFSAERPEGSISTLTIQRTEQRDSAMYRCASSLQQGYEQYFGPGTRLTVT.

V and J are TRBV5-1 and TRBJ1-6, with 11 bases lining up with TRBD1. The CDR3 is 15 residues long. The J segment lost 9 bases and the V segment lost 2 bases, leaving 4 bases of the junction unmatched. Germline CDR1 and CDR2: SGHRS and YFSETQ. In DNA form, the CDR3 reads TGCGCCAGCAGCTTAACCGGGACAGGGGGTTCACCCCTCCACTTT. Encoded protein: CASSLTGTGGSPLHF.

The chain carries TRBV4-3 and TRBJ1-4; D perhaps matches TRBD1 (6 bases). The CDR3 loop spans 15 amino acids. CDR1 and CDR2 from the germline V gene are LGHNA and YSLEER. V lost 1 base and J 5 bases, leaving 11 bases between the germline ends. CDR3 region: CASSQVQGLNEKLFF. The DNA of the CDR3 is TGCGCCAGCAGCCAAGTACAGGGATTAAATGAAAAACTGTTTTTT.

J is TRBJ2-3 and V is TRBV10-3, with 11 bases fitting TRBD2. Per germline, CDR1 ENHRY and CDR2 SYGVKD. CDR3 size: 15 residues. Losses at the gene ends were 6 bases for V and 2 bases for J; bases not matched to a gene: 4. CDR3 DNA: TGTGCCATCAGCGAGGGACTAGCGGTCACAGATACGCAGTATTTT. Its translation is CAISEGLAVTDTQYF.

The chain combines TRBV9 with TRBJ2-3; possible D gene TRBD2, 6 bases. CDR1 is SGDLS and CDR2 is YYNGEE in the germline V gene. This CDR3 has 14 residues. V was trimmed by 2 bases and J by 6 bases, leaving 13 bases between them. Written as DNA, the CDR3 is TGTGCCAGCAGCGTCTCGACTAGTGGCGATACGCAGTATTTT. This sequence encodes CASSVSTSGDTQYF. Using reference TRBV9 and TRBJ2-3 for the parts outside the CDR3, the full variable domain is DSGVTQTPKHLITATGQRVTLRCSPRSGDLSVYWYQQSLDQGLQFLIQYYNGEERAKGNILERFSAQQFPDLHSELNLSSLELGDSALYFCASSVSTSGDTQYFGPGTRLTVL.

V is TRBV6-6 and J is TRBJ1-5; maybe TRBD1 (5 bases). This CDR3 comprises 12 residues. The germline gives CDR1 MNHNY, CDR2 SVGAGI (reference sequence). V lost 5 bases, J lost 7 bases, and 9 bases lay in between. CDR3 sequence reads: CASSAGIQPQHF. CDR3 DNA: TGTGCCAGCAGTGCAGGGATACAGCCCCAGCATTTT.

This rearrangement joins TRBV15 to TRBJ2-7; weak D call: TRBD1 (5 bases). This CDR3 is 19 amino acids long. Germline V gene sequence: CDR1 LNHNV, CDR2 YYDKDF (reference sequence). With 0 bases removed from V and 2 bases from J, the gap between germline ends came to 23 bases. For the CDR3, the DNA is TGTGCCACCAGCAGAGATCTATTCAAGTTGAGGACACCGACCTACGAGCAGTACTTC. Amino acids: CATSRDLFKLRTPTYEQYF.

V gene TRBV7-5 combines with J gene TRBJ1-2; the table's D call, TRBD1, was not checked against the DNA. TRBV7-5 is designated a pseudogene. The CDR3 runs 15 residues. CDR3 region: CVRSYTSGVYYGYTF. CDR3 DNA sequence: TGTGTCAGAAGCTACACCTCAGGGGTGTACTATGGCTACACCTTC.

With regard to this clone: Other nucleotide sequences in the sample specify the same CDR3. The chain couples TRBV3-1 (or the pseudogene TRBV3-2) to TRBJ2-7; 11 nucleotides match TRBD2. V trimming: 4 bases; J trimming: 0 bases; junction bases outside the gene matches: 2. Looked up from germline, CDR1 is LGHDT and CDR2 is YNNKEL (reference sequence). The CDR3 extends over 15 amino acids. The CDR3 region has the DNA TGTGCCAGCAGCCCCGGACTAGCGGGCTCCTACGAGCAGTACTTC. This codes for CASSPGLAGSYEQYF.

CDR3: CASSRARLANEQFF. In DNA form, the CDR3 reads TGTGCCAGCAGTCGTGCCAGACTAGCCAATGAGCAGTTCTTC. The chain has TRBV28 and TRBJ2-1; 7 nucleotides line up with TRBD2. The V and J ends lost 5 bases and 6 bases, in that order; junction bases with no gene match: 7. CDR1 is MDHEN and CDR2 is SYDVKM in the germline V gene. CDR3 length: 14 amino acids.

This clone turned up a few times. The chain uses TRBV30 and TRBJ1-6, with a possible D match to TRBD1 (5 bases). Looked up from germline, CDR1 is GTSNPN and CDR2 is SVGIG (reference sequence). With 7 bases removed from V and 7 bases from J, the gap between germline ends came to 17 bases. This CDR3 contains 14 residues. The CDR3 region has the DNA TGTGCCTTACCTCTATGGGGCCGGAATTCACCCCTCCACTTT. Its protein is CALPLWGRNSPLHF.

V and J are TRBV18 and TRBJ2-5; perhaps TRBD1 as D (6 bases). The V gene's germline CDR1 is KGHSH and CDR2 LQKENI. With 2 bases removed from V and 1 base from J, the gap between germline ends came to 11 bases. The length of the CDR3 is 15 residues. CDR3 sequence: CASSPVSGAQETQYF. In nucleotides, the CDR3 is TGTGCCAGCTCACCAGTGTCAGGGGCCCAAGAGACCCAGTACTTC.

The rearrangement links TRBV19 to TRBJ2-1; the match to TRBD2 covers 14 bases. The CDR3 is 14 amino acids. Germline loops: CDR1 LNHDA, CDR2 SQIVND (reference sequence). V shed 4 bases, J shed 12 bases, and the junction held 5 bases outside the gene matches. CDR3 amino acids: CASSTGLAGEWQFF. For the CDR3, the DNA is TGTGCCAGTAGTACGGGACTAGCGGGAGAATGGCAGTTCTTC.

This rearrangement joins TRBV2 to TRBJ2-2; 8 bases fit TRBD1. The V and J ends lost 6 bases and 4 bases, in that order; junction bases with no gene match: 4. Germline CDR1 is SNHLY and CDR2 is FYNNEI. This CDR3 is 14 amino acids long. The CDR3, as DNA: TGTGCCAGCAGGACAGGGGACGCCACCGGGGAGCTGTTTTTT. Amino acid sequence: CASRTGDATGELFF.